The T cell receptor (beta chain) under discussion was sequenced for a study of CXCR3-negative and CXCR3-positive naive CD8 T cells. Study summary: The libraries together contributed approximately 150 million TRB reads, each supplying about 1.5 +/- 0.3 million. Notes on the study in general: For CXCR3-positive naive cells, TRB CDR3s were more hydrophobic than those of CXCR3-negative naive cells. For memory CD8+ cells diversity was much lower, but both naive subsets had comparably high diversity.

This CDR3 comprises 15 residues. 5' RACE that incorporated UMI labels was used to prepare the TRB cDNA libraries. TCRdb re-called the 5' RACE reads; one entry per CDR3 protein, DNA not given. The repertoire table contains fewer than 90,000 distinct CDR3 sequences. A word on this clonotype: Its antigen is as yet unknown.

The chain employs TRBV12-3 or TRBV12-4 and TRBJ1-1; the D call from TCRdb, TRBD1, cannot be confirmed without DNA. Input material: naive CXCR3+ CD8+ T cells from blood. Subset indicated: CD45RO-CCR7+CD27+CD95- naive CD8+ T cells expressing CXCR3 (TNR3+). The clonotype was recovered from a human donor in good health. Some clones in this sample may be carry-over from other donors' samples. CDR3 residues: CASSLGQGARTEAFF.